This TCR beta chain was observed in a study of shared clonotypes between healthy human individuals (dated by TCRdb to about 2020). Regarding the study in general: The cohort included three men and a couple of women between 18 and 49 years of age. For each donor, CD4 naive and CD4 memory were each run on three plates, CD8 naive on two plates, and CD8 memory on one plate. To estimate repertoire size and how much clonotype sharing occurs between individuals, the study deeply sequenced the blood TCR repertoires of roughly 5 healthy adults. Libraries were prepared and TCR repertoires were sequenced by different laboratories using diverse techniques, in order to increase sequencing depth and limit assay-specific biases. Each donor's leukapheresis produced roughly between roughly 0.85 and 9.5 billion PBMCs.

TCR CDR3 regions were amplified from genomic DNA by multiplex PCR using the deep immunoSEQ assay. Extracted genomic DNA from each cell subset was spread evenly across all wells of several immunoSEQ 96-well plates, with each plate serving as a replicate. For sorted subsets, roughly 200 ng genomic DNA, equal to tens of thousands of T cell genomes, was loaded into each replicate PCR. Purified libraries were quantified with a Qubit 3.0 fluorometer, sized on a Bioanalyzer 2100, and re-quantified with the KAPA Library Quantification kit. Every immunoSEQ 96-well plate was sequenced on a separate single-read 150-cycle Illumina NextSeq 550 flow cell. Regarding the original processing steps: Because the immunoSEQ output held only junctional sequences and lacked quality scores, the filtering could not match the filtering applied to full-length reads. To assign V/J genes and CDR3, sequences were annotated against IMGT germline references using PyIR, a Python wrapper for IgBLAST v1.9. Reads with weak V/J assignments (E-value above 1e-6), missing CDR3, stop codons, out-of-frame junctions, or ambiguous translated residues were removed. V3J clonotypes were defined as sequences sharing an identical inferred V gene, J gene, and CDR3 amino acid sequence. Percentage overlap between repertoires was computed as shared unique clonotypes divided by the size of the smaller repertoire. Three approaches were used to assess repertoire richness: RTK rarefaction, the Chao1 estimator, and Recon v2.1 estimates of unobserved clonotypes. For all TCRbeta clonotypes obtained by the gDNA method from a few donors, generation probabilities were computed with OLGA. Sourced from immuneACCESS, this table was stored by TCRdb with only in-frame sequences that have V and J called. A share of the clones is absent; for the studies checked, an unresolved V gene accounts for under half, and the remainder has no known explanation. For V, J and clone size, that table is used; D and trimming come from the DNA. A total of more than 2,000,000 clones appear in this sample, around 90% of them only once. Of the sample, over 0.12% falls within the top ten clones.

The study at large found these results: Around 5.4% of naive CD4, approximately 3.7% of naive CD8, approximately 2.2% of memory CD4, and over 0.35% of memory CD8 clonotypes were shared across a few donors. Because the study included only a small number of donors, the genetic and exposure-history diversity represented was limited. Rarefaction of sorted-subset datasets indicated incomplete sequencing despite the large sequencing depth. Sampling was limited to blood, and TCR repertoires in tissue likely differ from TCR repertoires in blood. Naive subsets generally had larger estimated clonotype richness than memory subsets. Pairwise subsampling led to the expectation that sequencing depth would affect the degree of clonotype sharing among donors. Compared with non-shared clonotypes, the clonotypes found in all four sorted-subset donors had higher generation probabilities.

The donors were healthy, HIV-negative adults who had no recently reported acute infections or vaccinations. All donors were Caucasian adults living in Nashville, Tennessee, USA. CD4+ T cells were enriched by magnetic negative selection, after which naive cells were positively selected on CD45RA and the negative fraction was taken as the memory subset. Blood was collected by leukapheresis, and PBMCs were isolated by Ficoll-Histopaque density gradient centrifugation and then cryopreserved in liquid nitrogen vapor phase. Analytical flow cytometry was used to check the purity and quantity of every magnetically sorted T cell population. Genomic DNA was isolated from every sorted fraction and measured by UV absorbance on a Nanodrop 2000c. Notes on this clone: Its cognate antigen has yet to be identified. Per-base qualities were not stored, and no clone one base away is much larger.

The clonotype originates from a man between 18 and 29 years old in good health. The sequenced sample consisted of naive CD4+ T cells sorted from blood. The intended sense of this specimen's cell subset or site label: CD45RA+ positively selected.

The DNA sequence is TGTGCCAGTAGACTTACCGGGACTAGATTTAGTGGGGAGCTGTTTTTT. This sequence encodes CASRLTGTRFSGELFF. This chain joins TRBV19 to TRBJ2-2, and 8 junction bases match TRBD2. Relative to germline, V is missing 6 bases and J is missing 8 bases, with 14 bases of the junction outside any gene match. The CDR3 has 16 amino acids, counting the end cysteine and phenylalanine. This entry keeps only the CDR3 DNA: 48 bases, framed from base 1. The germline V gene (reference sequence) supplies CDR1 LNHDA and CDR2 SQIVND.